What follows are 32 T cell receptor beta chains derived from one specimen sequenced in a study of T cell repertoires in cytomegalovirus infection. TCRdb fed the reads into MiXCR, producing one record per CDR3 protein. The data show around 750,000 distinct CDR3 sequences, roughly 33% seen once. These receptors have no identified antigens. Sequenced here: cultured CD8+ T cells from PBMCs, sampled from culture after CMV antigen stimulation. Source of these receptors: a human donor in good health (CMV status not recorded). Some clones in this sample may be carry-over from other donors' samples.

This clonotype has just a few counts. The chain has TRBV5-6 and TRBJ1-2, with D hard to call. V lost 3 bases to trimming and J lost 8 bases, with 17 bases between them. CDR3 length equals 14 residues. CDR1 SGHDT and CDR2 YYEEEE come from the germline V gene. The CDR3 reads CASSYPWAGEGYTF. CDR3 bases: TGTGCCAGCAGCTACCCTTGGGCAGGTGAAGGCTACACCTTC.

Only a few counts were recorded for this clonotype. The chain is built from TRBV5-6 and TRBJ1-5; a weak D match, TRBD1 (6 bases). Per the germline V gene, CDR1 is SGHDT and CDR2 is YYEEEE. This CDR3 region has 15 residues. The V and J ends lost 6 bases and 2 bases respectively, with 15 bases between them. CDR3 DNA sequence: TGTGCCAGCACCAGAACAGGGTGGGGCAATCAGCCCCAGCATTTT. It is translated as CASTRTGWGNQPQHF. The complete variable domain, with remaining parts taken from reference TRBV5-6 and TRBJ1-5, reads DAGVTQSPTHLIKTRGQQVTLRCSPKSGHDTVSWYQQALGQGPQFIFQYYEEEERQRGNFPDRFSGHQFPNYSSELNVNALLLGDSALYLCASTRTGWGNQPQHFGDGTRLSIL.

The chain combines TRBV10-3 with TRBJ1-5; 7 nucleotides agree with TRBD1. CDR1 and CDR2 (germline): ENHRY, SYGVKD. The CDR3 contains 16 residues. Trimming removed 4 bases from V and 2 bases from J; junction bases left unmatched: 8. CDR3 in amino acids: CAISGTGEVGNQPQHF. The CDR3 DNA reads as TGTGCCATCAGTGGCACAGGGGAAGTAGGCAATCAGCCCCAGCATTTT.

The table lists this clonotype with a few counts. The chain combines TRBV19 with TRBJ1-4, with a possible D match to TRBD1 (5 bases). The CDR3 loop spans 13 amino acids. The V gene lost 7 bases and the J gene lost 7 bases, with 13 bases spanning the gap. CDR1 is LNHDA and CDR2 is SQIVND in the germline V gene (reference sequence). The chain's CDR3 is CASTKGPLEKLFF. The CDR3 DNA follows: TGTGCCAGTACAAAGGGACCTCTTGAAAAACTGTTTTTT.

This clonotype was detected once. This rearrangement joins TRBV6-8 to TRBJ1-6; 7 bases agree with TRBD1. The V and J ends lost 0 bases and 3 bases, in that order; junction bases with no gene match: 8. The germline CDR1 and CDR2 sequences are MNHGY and SAAAGT. The CDR3 has 18 amino acids. This chain's CDR3 is CASSYSGTEPIYNSPLHF. The CDR3 DNA follows: TGTGCCAGCAGTTACTCCGGGACAGAGCCCATCTATAATTCACCCCTCCACTTT.

This chain uses TRBV11-1 with TRBJ2-7, with 9 bases identical to TRBD1. CDR3 length equals 15 residues. Germline trimming cut 5 bases from V and 0 bases from J; bases unmatched to any gene: 5. Per the germline V gene, CDR1 is SGHAT and CDR2 is FQDESV (reference sequence). As DNA, the CDR3 is TGTGCCAGCAGCGACGGGGACAGGGACTCCTACGAGCAGTACTTC. Protein sequence: CASSDGDRDSYEQYF.

This clonotype was found many times. The chain links TRBV7-8 to TRBJ2-2, with a weak D call TRBD2 (6 bases). V lost 5 bases and J 2 bases, leaving 15 bases between the germline ends. Germline values: CDR1 SGHVS, CDR2 FQNEAQ. The CDR3 contains 16 residues. CDR3 in DNA: TGTGCCAGCAGCCATAGTGGGACTGGAAACACCGGGGAGCTGTTTTTT. Translated, it gives CASSHSGTGNTGELFF. Full variable domain (rest looked up from reference TRBV7-8 and TRBJ2-2): GAGVSQSPRYKVAKRGQDVALRCDPISGHVSLFWYQQALGQGPEFLTYFQNEAQLDKSGLPSDRFFAERPEGSVSTLKIQRTQQEDSAVYLCASSHSGTGNTGELFFGEGSRLTVL.

The chain couples TRBV27 to TRBJ2-3; D call uncertain. Germline-derived CDR1 and CDR2 are MNHEY and SMNVEV (reference sequence). This CDR3 is built from 14 residues. Trimming shortened V by 5 bases and J by 0 bases, and 9 bases separated the two germline ends. The CDR3 DNA sequence: TGTGCCAGCAGTACCAGGCCTAGCACAGATACGCAGTATTTT. It specifies CASSTRPSTDTQYF.

V and J are TRBV11-2 and TRBJ2-2; tentative D call: TRBD1 (6 bases). The CDR3 runs to 14 residues. V lost 2 bases and J lost 7, with 11 bases in between. The germline V gene encodes CDR1 SGHAT and CDR2 FQNNGV. The CDR3 coding sequence is TGTGCCAGCAGCTTATACAGGGTCGGCGGGGAGCTGTTTTTT. Translated, it gives CASSLYRVGGELFF. The entire variable domain, with the rest obtained from reference TRBV11-2 and TRBJ2-2, is as follows: EAGVAQSPRYKIIEKRQSVAFWCNPISGHATLYWYQQILGQGPKLLIQFQNNGVVDDSQLPKDRFSAERLKGVDSTLKIQPAKLEDSAVYLCASSLYRVGGELFFGEGSRLTVL.

The chain recombines TRBV13 with TRBJ2-5, with D possibly TRBD2 on 6 matching bases. The CDR3 sequence is 13 residues long. Germline V gene data show CDR1 as PRHDT and CDR2 as FYEKMQ (reference sequence). The V and J ends lost 5 bases and 3 bases respectively, with 10 bases between them. CDR3 in amino acids: CASSAGLKETQYF. The CDR3 nucleotides read TGTGCCAGCAGCGCGGGACTTAAAGAGACCCAGTACTTC.

This sequence joins TRBV20-1 and TRBJ2-5; the D gene could be TRBD1 or TRBD2 (5 bases each). V gave up 3 bases and J gave up 2 bases, with 19 bases separating them. The germline V gene has CDR1 DFQATT and CDR2 SNEGSKA (reference sequence). The CDR3 is 16 residues long. Written as DNA, the CDR3 is TGCAGTGCTAGTGATATTGTCGGGGCCTCACAAGAGACCCAGTACTTC. Translated, it gives CSASDIVGASQETQYF.

A word on this clonotype: The junction and the germline gene differ at one end; a read error may be behind it. The V gene is TRBV9, the J gene TRBJ2-5; 9 nucleotides agree with TRBD1. The CDR3 runs to 16 residues. Germline V CDR1 and CDR2: SGDLS, YYNGEE. CDR3 in amino acids: CVSSADGTGTQETQYF. CDR3 nucleotide sequence: TGTGTCAGCAGCGCCGACGGGACAGGGACCCAAGAGACCCAGTACTTC.

The chain couples TRBV6-1 to TRBJ1-1, with 8 bases fitting TRBD1. CDR1 is MNHNS and CDR2 is SASEGT in the germline V gene. With V trimmed by 4 bases and J by 5 bases, 12 bases remained unmatched. The CDR3 is 16 residues long. CDR3 in amino acids: CASSAALTGAGTEAFF. The CDR3 nucleotides read TGTGCCAGCAGTGCGGCTTTGACAGGGGCGGGGACTGAAGCTTTCTTT.

The table lists this clonotype with many counts. This chain joins TRBV7-2 and TRBJ2-5, with TRBD1 matching over 8 bases. V lost 5 bases, J lost 3 bases, and 32 bases stayed unmatched. The CDR3 covers 23 residues. Germline assignment: CDR1 SGHTA and CDR2 FQGNSA. CDR3: CASSQAEAWDSDRDLRWEETQYF. The DNA for the CDR3 is TGTGCCAGCAGCCAGGCTGAGGCTTGGGATTCGGACAGGGATTTGAGATGGGAAGAGACCCAGTACTTC.

The table lists this clonotype with a few counts. The rearrangement links TRBV7-8 to TRBJ2-1; 8 bases are a match to TRBD1. Germline V gene lookup returns CDR1 SGHVS and CDR2 FQNEAQ. The CDR3 length is 16 residues. V lost 4 bases and J lost 1; bases outside the gene matches: 6. The DNA for the CDR3 is TGTGCCAGCAGCTCTCTGGGACAGGCATCCTACAATGAGCAGTTCTTC. This gives the protein CASSSLGQASYNEQFF.

V is TRBV29-1 and J is TRBJ2-1; D assignment may be TRBD1 or TRBD2 (5 bases each). Trimming shortened V by 1 base and J by 3 bases, and 16 bases separated the two germline ends. Germline V gene lookup returns CDR1 SQVTM and CDR2 ANQGSEA. The length of the CDR3 is 16 residues. The CDR3 is CSVEVVEDTYYNEQFF. The CDR3 bases are TGCAGCGTTGAAGTGGTGGAGGACACATACTACAATGAGCAGTTCTTC.

This sequence joins TRBV6-6 and TRBJ1-1, with D hard to call. The CDR3 is made up of 14 amino acids. V shed 0 bases and J shed 5 bases, with 10 bases lying between them. In germline, CDR1 is MNHNY, CDR2 SVGAGI (reference sequence). CDR3: CASSYSILGTEAFF. The DNA of the CDR3 is TGTGCCAGCAGTTACTCGATACTGGGGACTGAAGCTTTCTTT.

This chain uses TRBV6-5 with TRBJ1-2; TRBD1 aligns across 9 bases. This CDR3 comprises 17 residues. Germline V gene data show CDR1 as MNHEY and CDR2 as SVGAGI. V lost 2 bases, J lost 2 bases, and 9 bases stayed unmatched. Here the CDR3 reads CASSYDTGTGINYGYTF. The CDR3 coding sequence is TGTGCCAGCAGTTACGATACCGGGACAGGGATCAACTATGGCTACACCTTC.

The table lists this clonotype with a few counts. V usage is TRBV7-8 and J usage is TRBJ1-2; D uncertain. The CDR3 has 14 residues. CDR1 and CDR2 (germline): SGHVS, FQNEAQ. Between the trimmed V and J ends, which lost 5 bases and 1 base, there was a span of 11 bases. The CDR3 region is CASSREDYNYGYTF. For the CDR3, the DNA is TGTGCCAGCAGCCGCGAAGATTATAACTATGGCTACACCTTC.

The V and J genes are TRBV6-1 and TRBJ1-2; 7 bases line up with TRBD1. Germline loops: CDR1 MNHNS, CDR2 SASEGT. The CDR3 sequence is 15 residues long. With 0 bases clipped from V and 4 bases from J, the junction kept 5 bases outside the gene matches. CDR3 in amino acids: CASSEAPTGTYGYTF. CDR3 DNA: TGTGCCAGCAGTGAAGCCCCGACAGGGACCTATGGCTACACCTTC.

In this sample, this clonotype turned up once. V gene TRBV6-5 combines with J gene TRBJ2-7, with 7 bases lining up with TRBD1. The CDR3 has 14 residues. With 6 bases clipped from V and 4 bases from J, the junction kept 9 bases outside the gene matches. The V gene's germline CDR1 is MNHEY and CDR2 SVGAGI. Written as DNA, the CDR3 is TGTGCCAGCAGGATCATAGGGGGCGGATACGAGCAGTACTTC. Translated, it gives CASRIIGGGYEQYF.

The table lists this clonotype with a few counts. The gene calls are TRBV20-1 and TRBJ2-3, with D possibly being TRBD1 (6 bases). This CDR3 is built from 18 residues. V was clipped by 0 bases and J by 2 bases, with 21 bases between them. Germline V gene sequence: CDR1 DFQATT, CDR2 SNEGSKA (reference sequence). The CDR3 DNA reads TGCAGTGCTAGAGATATCCAAATGACAGGAGTTCTCACAGATACGCAGTATTTT. Its translation: CSARDIQMTGVLTDTQYF.

The chain recombines TRBV28 with TRBJ2-7; 8 bases agree with TRBD1. The CDR3 contains 14 residues. CDR1 MDHEN and CDR2 SYDVKM come from the germline V gene. In DNA, the CDR3 is TGTGCCAGCAGTTTAGCCCCAGGGGGCCGCGAGCAGCACGTC. It specifies CASSLAPGGREQHV.

This clonotype was observed a handful of times. The chain carries TRBV7-9 and TRBJ1-1; no definite D call. V lost 2 bases to trimming and J lost 3 bases, with 13 bases between them. Germline V CDR1 and CDR2: SEHNR, FQNEAQ (reference sequence). The CDR3 is made up of 15 amino acids. This chain's CDR3 is CASSLSTRVDTEAFF. CDR3 DNA: TGTGCCAGCAGCTTATCCACTCGGGTTGACACTGAAGCTTTCTTT.

The chain recombines TRBV5-5 with TRBJ1-1; D is unclear. Trimming stripped 0 bases from V and 5 bases from J, with 5 bases between. This CDR3 spans 12 amino acids. CDR1 and CDR2 from the germline V gene are SGHKS and YYEKEE (reference sequence). In DNA, the CDR3 is TGTGCCAGCAGCTTGGCCCAAACTGAAGCTTTCTTT. Amino acid sequence: CASSLAQTEAFF.

V gene TRBV19 combines with J gene TRBJ1-1, with D uncertain. Germline CDR1 LNHDA, CDR2 SQIVND (reference sequence). V lost 10 bases and J lost 6, with 24 bases in between. The CDR3 contains 15 residues. The CDR3 protein is CATIVWGGREAEAFF. The CDR3 DNA sequence: TGTGCCACCATCGTTTGGGGAGGGAGAGAGGCTGAAGCTTTCTTT.

This rearrangement joins TRBV6-6 to TRBJ1-3; D ambiguous. In germline, CDR1 is MNHNY, CDR2 SVGAGI (reference sequence). The CDR3 runs to 12 residues. DNA of the CDR3: TGTGCGACGACGAGGAACGGAAACACCATATATTTT. Its translation is CATTRNGNTIYF.

The CDR3 region has the DNA TGTGCCGGGATGGGACAGGGACCTTATGGCTACACCTTC. Its protein is CAGMGQGPYGYTF. The chain employs TRBV7-4 and TRBJ1-2, with 9 bases identical to TRBD1. Losses at the gene ends were 11 bases for V and 5 bases for J; bases not matched to a gene: 9. Germline V gene lookup returns CDR1 SGHVT and CDR2 SQSDAQ. The CDR3 contains 13 residues. The full variable domain, with the rest looked up from reference TRBV7-4 and TRBJ1-2, is GAGVSQSPRYKVAKRGRDVALRCDSISGHVTLYWYRQTLGQGSEVLTYSQSDAQRDKSGRPSGRFSAERPERSVSTLKIQRTEQGDSAVYLCAGMGQGPYGYTFGSGTRLTVV.

This clonotype was seen only a few times. The chain uses TRBV5-6 and TRBJ1-6; a weak D match, TRBD1 (5 bases). Trimming left V 0 bases short and J 5 bases short, with 15 bases between. CDR3 length: 17 amino acids. Germline CDR1 SGHDT, CDR2 YYEEEE. CDR3 protein: CASSLEGAGIDNSPLHF. The CDR3, as DNA: TGTGCCAGCAGCTTGGAAGGGGCCGGGATCGATAATTCACCCCTCCACTTT.

This clonotype was recorded a few times. The chain combines TRBV12-5 with TRBJ1-5; D is ambiguous. CDR3 length: 11 residues. CDR1 is LGHNT, CDR2 FRNRAP, per germline. V shed 2 bases and J shed 7 bases, with 3 bases lying between them. This CDR3 reads CASGLFQPQHF. CDR3 sequence (DNA): TGTGCTAGTGGTTTGTTCCAGCCCCAGCATTTT.

This clonotype was recorded many times. The chain combines TRBV9 with TRBJ1-5; D is unresolved. The CDR3 is 14 residues long. V was shortened by 0 bases and J by 3 bases, with 7 bases between the two germline ends. Germline assignment: CDR1 SGDLS and CDR2 YYNGEE. CDR3 in DNA: TGTGCCAGCAGCGTAGGAGGGAACAATCAGCCCCAGCATTTT. Protein: CASSVGGNNQPQHF.

The V gene is TRBV6-2 or TRBV6-3, the J gene TRBJ2-7; D might be TRBD2 (6 bases). The CDR3 contains 12 residues. V was shortened by 8 bases and J by 2 bases, with 10 bases between the two germline ends. Looked up from germline, CDR1 is MNHEY and CDR2 is SVGEGT. The CDR3 bases are TGTGCCAGCGTGGGGGGACCCTACGAGCAGTACGTC. Translated: CASVGGPYEQYV.